Each of the 24 T cell receptor beta chains below was sequenced from the same sample in a study of blood T cell repertoires in COVID-19. Generated by immunoSEQ multiplex PCR, the TCRdb table keeps only in-frame clones and is missing some. Counted here are some 150,000 clones, about four fifths occurring once; the ten biggest clones make up roughly 8.4%. Sequencing used peripheral blood. The receptor source for this set is a human donor with acute or convalescent COVID-19. The donor label of this sample is uncertain.

The chain is built from TRBV5-6 and TRBJ1-1, with D maybe TRBD1 (5 bases). From germline, CDR1 is SGHDT and CDR2 YYEEEE. This CDR3 comprises 13 residues. The V and J ends lost 6 bases and 4 bases respectively, with 13 bases between them. Here the CDR3 reads CASTPAGGTEAFF. The CDR3, as DNA: TGTGCCAGCACTCCTGCCGGGGGCACTGAAGCTTTCTTT.

The rearrangement uses TRBV9 and TRBJ1-1; 7 bases agree with TRBD1. This CDR3 region has 13 residues. Unmatched junction bases numbered 6, after V lost 7 bases and J lost 3 bases. Per germline, CDR1 SGDLS and CDR2 YYNGEE. The chain's CDR3 is CASGDRDHTEAFF. CDR3 in DNA: TGTGCCAGCGGTGACAGGGATCACACTGAAGCTTTCTTT.

In its sample, this clone was seen once. The V and J genes are TRBV5-8 and TRBJ2-2; 12 bases line up with TRBD1. The V segment lost 3 bases and the J segment 5 bases; nucleotides outside the gene matches: 8. CDR3 size: 17 residues. CDR1 is SGHTS, CDR2 YDEGEE, per germline. DNA for the CDR3: TGTGCCAGCAGCTCTATCGGGACAGGGGGCTGGACCGGGGAGCTGTTTTTT. The encoded protein is CASSSIGTGGWTGELFF.

In DNA form, the CDR3 reads TGCGCCAGCAGCCCCGGGGGGAACACTGAAGCTTTCTTT. It encodes CASSPGGNTEAFF. The rearrangement links TRBV5-1 to TRBJ1-1; TRBD1 is a possible D gene (5 bases). The CDR3 is 13 residues long. The germline V gene has CDR1 SGHRS and CDR2 YFSETQ. V was trimmed by 4 bases and J by 1 base, leaving 8 bases between them.

The genes are TRBV7-3 and TRBJ2-5, with TRBD1 matching over 8 bases. The CDR3 is 13 amino acids. Germline V gene sequence: CDR1 SGHTA, CDR2 FQGTGA. V shed 5 bases, J shed 4 bases, and the junction held 3 bases outside the gene matches. CDR3 residues: CASSIGTGETQYF. The CDR3 coding sequence is TGTGCCAGCAGCATCGGGACAGGAGAGACCCAGTACTTC.

This chain links TRBV13 with TRBJ2-5; D call uncertain. The V end was cut by 2 bases, the J end by 5 bases, with 6 bases between. This CDR3 is 12 amino acids long. Germline V gene lookup returns CDR1 PRHDT and CDR2 FYEKMQ (reference sequence). The CDR3 DNA reads as TGTGCCAGCAGCTTATTCGGGGAGACCCAGTACTTC. Translated: CASSLFGETQYF.

The CDR3, as DNA: TGCGCCAGCAGCTTGGTGGCCAGCGGGGGATCGGAAGAGCAGTTCTTC. It yields the protein CASSLVASGGSEEQFF. The chain uses TRBV5-1 and TRBJ2-1, with 8 bases aligning to TRBD2. This CDR3 comprises 16 residues. The V segment lost 0 bases and the J segment 10 bases; nucleotides outside the gene matches: 12. Germline CDR1 reads SGHRS; CDR2 reads YFSETQ.

Only a few counts were recorded for this clone. The chain recombines TRBV11-3 with TRBJ2-5; maybe TRBD2 (6 bases). V dropped 5 bases and J dropped 6 bases, with 13 bases sitting between them. This CDR3 has 13 amino acids. Germline V lookup: CDR1 SGHNT, CDR2 YENEEA. The CDR3 loop is CASSQGGLKTQYF. CDR3 DNA sequence: TGTGCCAGCAGCCAAGGAGGGCTAAAGACCCAGTACTTC.

The J gene is TRBJ2-3, the V gene TRBV6-5; tentative D call: TRBD1 (6 bases). Germline values: CDR1 MNHEY, CDR2 SVGAGI. V dropped 6 bases and J dropped 5 bases, with 15 bases sitting between them. CDR3 size: 14 residues. The CDR3 DNA follows: TGTGCCAGCAGCCCCCAGGGGCAGGGAGATACGCAGTATTTT. This gives the protein CASSPQGQGDTQYF.

This clone turned up a few times. V gene TRBV9 combines with J gene TRBJ1-1, with 9 bases lining up with TRBD1. Trimming took 4 bases from V and 1 from J; bases not matched to a gene: 5. Germline V gene data show CDR1 as SGDLS and CDR2 as YYNGEE. The length of the CDR3 is 15 residues. CDR3 DNA sequence: TGTGCCAGCAGCCGACAGGGGGATTGGAACACTGAAGCTTTCTTT. Amino acid sequence: CASSRQGDWNTEAFF.

The V and J genes are TRBV24-1 and TRBJ2-7; D remains ambiguous. Trimming removed 4 bases from V and 5 bases from J, with 11 bases in between. CDR1 is KGHDR and CDR2 is SFDVKD in the germline V gene. This CDR3 contains 13 residues. The CDR3 region is CATSDLSRNEQYF. CDR3 DNA sequence: TGTGCCACCAGTGACCTCTCCAGGAACGAGCAGTACTTC.

The chain combines TRBV27 with TRBJ1-1, with D maybe TRBD1 (5 bases). Germline-derived CDR1 and CDR2 are MNHEY and SMNVEV (reference sequence). CDR3 size: 14 residues. V was trimmed by 5 bases and J by 5 bases, leaving 15 bases between them. This CDR3 is CASSPTGTLTEAFF. CDR3 sequence (DNA): TGTGCCAGCAGTCCTACCGGGACTTTAACTGAAGCTTTCTTT.

This clone came up a few times. The chain is built from TRBV11-2 and TRBJ2-2; 7 bases are shared with TRBD1. Trimming cost V 4 bases and J 4 bases; bases outside gene matches: 3. The CDR3 extends over 14 amino acids. CDR1 is SGHAT and CDR2 is FQNNGV in the germline V gene. Here the CDR3 DNA reads TGTGCCAGCAGCTCTCGACAGGGCACCGGGGAGCTGTTTTTT. Its protein product is CASSSRQGTGELFF.

The V gene is TRBV5-4, the J gene TRBJ1-1; tentatively, D is TRBD1 (5 bases). CDR1 SGHNT and CDR2 YYREEE come from the germline V gene (reference sequence). CDR3 length: 13 amino acids. Trimming took off 9 bases at V and 7 bases at J, with 19 bases between the two ends. CDR3 protein: CATCWGGTVEAFF. CDR3 DNA: TGTGCCACCTGCTGGGGCGGAACGGTTGAAGCTTTCTTT.

The chain recombines TRBV6-6 with TRBJ1-5; TRBD1 agrees at 9 bases. CDR1 and CDR2 from the germline V gene are MNHNY and SVGAGI (reference sequence). The CDR3 is 14 amino acids. The V gene end was trimmed by 6 bases and the J gene end by 7 bases; junction bases not matched to a gene: 7. As DNA, the CDR3 is TGTGCCAGCAGCCTCGGACAGGGGCGGCAGCCCCAGCATTTT. It codes for CASSLGQGRQPQHF.

The chain recombines TRBV19 with TRBJ2-6; perhaps TRBD1 as D (5 bases). Germline-derived CDR1 and CDR2 are LNHDA and SQIVND (reference sequence). The CDR3 has 18 residues. The ends were cut back, 5 bases at V and 0 bases at J, with 17 bases in the middle. The CDR3 protein is CASSPIRQIFSGANVLTF. The CDR3 DNA follows: TGTGCCAGTAGTCCCATAAGACAGATATTCTCTGGGGCCAACGTCCTGACTTTC.

CDR3 nucleotides: TGCGCCAGCAGCAACCAGGGCTATGGCTACACCTTC. Translating gives CASSNQGYGYTF. V and J are TRBV4-1 and TRBJ1-2; a weak D match, TRBD1 (5 bases). Germline loops: CDR1 MGHRA, CDR2 YSYEKL. V lost 5 bases, J lost 4 bases, and 8 bases lay in between. This CDR3 comprises 12 residues.

Worth noting for this clone: Sequence at one end of the junction differs from germline and may be a read error. The rearrangement links TRBV5-6 to TRBJ1-2; D is unresolved. The germline gives CDR1 SGHDT, CDR2 YYEEEE. The CDR3 is made up of 12 amino acids. Written as DNA, the CDR3 is TGTGCCAGCAGCTTGCGAGCCGGCGGTAATCGTTTC. This encodes CASSLRAGGNRF.

The J gene is TRBJ2-1, the V gene TRBV6-1; tentative D call: TRBD2 (5 bases). There are 16 residues in the CDR3. The germline V gene encodes CDR1 MNHNS and CDR2 SASEGT. The V gene lost 2 bases and the J gene lost 5 bases, with 16 bases spanning the gap. The CDR3 DNA sequence: TGTGCCAGCAGTGAAACTGGACTTTCGAAGAACAATGAGCAGTTCTTC. It specifies CASSETGLSKNNEQFF.

Here the CDR3 DNA reads TGTGCCAGCAGCTTGGAAGTTCGGGTTGAAGCTTTCTTT. Residues: CASSLEVRVEAFF. The chain joins TRBV5-8 to TRBJ1-1; D is ambiguous. The germline V gene has CDR1 SGHTS and CDR2 YDEGEE. Trimming stripped 0 bases from V and 7 bases from J, with 10 bases between. The CDR3 contains 13 residues. The full variable domain, with the rest looked up from reference TRBV5-8 and TRBJ1-1, is EAGVTQSPTHLIKTRGQQATLRCSPISGHTSVYWYQQALGLGLQFLLWYDEGEERNRGNFPPRFSGRQFPNYSSELNVNALELEDSALYLCASSLEVRVEAFFGQGTRLTVV.

This clone was seen more than once but under ten times. This rearrangement joins TRBV27 to TRBJ1-5; no definite D call. This CDR3 is 15 amino acids long. Per the germline V gene, CDR1 is MNHEY and CDR2 is SMNVEV (reference sequence). Trimming stripped 6 bases from V and 7 bases from J, with 19 bases between. The CDR3 DNA is TGTGCCAGCAGACCTATGGGAGGTTTGGGACAGCCCCAGCATTTT. This sequence encodes CASRPMGGLGQPQHF.

V and J are TRBV4-1 and TRBJ1-1, with 7 bases fitting TRBD1. Germline CDR1 is MGHRA and CDR2 is YSYEKL. Trimming removed 0 bases from V and 4 bases from J; junction bases left unmatched: 5. This CDR3 region has 15 residues. CDR3 coding DNA: TGCGCCAGCAGCCAAGACGACAGGGTTGGCACTGAAGCTTTCTTT. Its translation: CASSQDDRVGTEAFF.

The chain joins TRBV5-4 to TRBJ2-2; 7 bases are shared with TRBD1. The CDR3 consists of 15 residues. J lost 6 bases, V lost 0 bases, and 5 bases had no gene match. Germline lookup yields CDR1 SGHNT and CDR2 YYREEE (reference sequence). The CDR3 DNA is TGTGCCAGCAGCTTGGGGCAGGGGGTAGCCGGGGAGCTGTTTTTT. Translation: CASSLGQGVAGELFF.

This clone was seen only a few times. The rearrangement links TRBV7-9 to TRBJ1-2, with TRBD1 identical over 10 bases. V dropped 5 bases and J dropped 4; count of bases not matched to a gene: 4. This CDR3 has 14 amino acids. The germline V gene encodes CDR1 SEHNR and CDR2 FQNEAQ (reference sequence). The CDR3 nucleotides are TGTGCCAGCAGCACAGGACAGGGGGTCTATGGCTACACCTTC. Translating it yields CASSTGQGVYGYTF.